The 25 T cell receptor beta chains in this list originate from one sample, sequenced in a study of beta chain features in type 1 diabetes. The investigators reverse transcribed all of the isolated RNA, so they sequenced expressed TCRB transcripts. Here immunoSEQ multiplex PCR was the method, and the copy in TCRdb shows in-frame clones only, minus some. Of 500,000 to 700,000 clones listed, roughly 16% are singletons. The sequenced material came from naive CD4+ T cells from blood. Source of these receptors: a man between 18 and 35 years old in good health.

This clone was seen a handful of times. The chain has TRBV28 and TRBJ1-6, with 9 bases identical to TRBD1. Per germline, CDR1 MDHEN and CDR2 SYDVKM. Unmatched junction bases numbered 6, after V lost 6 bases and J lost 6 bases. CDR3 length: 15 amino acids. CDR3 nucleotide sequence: TGTGCCAGCAGCCCGGGACAGGGCCTTAATTCACCCCTCCACTTT. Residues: CASSPGQGLNSPLHF.

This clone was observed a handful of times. This CDR3 is CSASRFYGYTF. CDR3 DNA sequence: TGCAGTGCTAGTCGGTTCTATGGCTACACCTTC. The chain couples TRBV20-1 to TRBJ1-2, with no clear D. Germline CDR1 and CDR2: DFQATT and SNEGSKA (reference sequence). The CDR3 runs to 11 residues. Trimming cost V 3 bases and J 4 bases, with 6 bases left between them.

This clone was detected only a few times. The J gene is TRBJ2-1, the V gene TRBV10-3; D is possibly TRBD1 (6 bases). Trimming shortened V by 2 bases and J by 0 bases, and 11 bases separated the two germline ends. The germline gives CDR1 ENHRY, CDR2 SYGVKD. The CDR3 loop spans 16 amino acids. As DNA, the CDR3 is TGTGCCATCAGTGAGACCAGGGGCAGCTCCTACAATGAGCAGTTCTTC. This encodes CAISETRGSSYNEQFF.

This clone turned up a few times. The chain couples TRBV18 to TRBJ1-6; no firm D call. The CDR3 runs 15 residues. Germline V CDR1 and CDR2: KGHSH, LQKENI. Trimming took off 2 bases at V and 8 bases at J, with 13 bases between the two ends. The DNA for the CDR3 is TGTGCCAGCTCACCAGGGGAGGGCGAGCATTCACCCCTCCACTTT. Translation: CASSPGEGEHSPLHF. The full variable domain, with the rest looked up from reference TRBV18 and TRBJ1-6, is NAGVMQNPRHLVRRRGQEARLRCSPMKGHSHVYWYRQLPEEGLKFMVYLQKENIIDESGMPKERFSAEFPKEGPSILRIQQVVRGDSAAYFCASSPGEGEHSPLHFGNGTRLTVT.

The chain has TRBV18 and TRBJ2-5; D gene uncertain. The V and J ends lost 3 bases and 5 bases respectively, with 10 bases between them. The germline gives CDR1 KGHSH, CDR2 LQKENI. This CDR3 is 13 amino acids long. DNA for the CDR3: TGTGCCAGCTCACCTAAGCACGGGGAGACCCAGTACTTC. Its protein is CASSPKHGETQYF. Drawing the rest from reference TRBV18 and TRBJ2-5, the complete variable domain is NAGVMQNPRHLVRRRGQEARLRCSPMKGHSHVYWYRQLPEEGLKFMVYLQKENIIDESGMPKERFSAEFPKEGPSILRIQQVVRGDSAAYFCASSPKHGETQYFGPGTRLLVL.

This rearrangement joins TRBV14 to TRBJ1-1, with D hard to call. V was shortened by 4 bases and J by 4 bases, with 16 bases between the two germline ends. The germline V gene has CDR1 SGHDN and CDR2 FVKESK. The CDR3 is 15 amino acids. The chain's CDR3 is CASSPSGSWGTEAFF. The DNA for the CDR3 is TGTGCCAGCAGCCCTTCGGGGTCGTGGGGCACTGAAGCTTTCTTT. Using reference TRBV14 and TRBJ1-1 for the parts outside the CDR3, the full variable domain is EAGVTQFPSHSVIEKGQTVTLRCDPISGHDNLYWYRRVMGKEIKFLLHFVKESKQDESGMPNNRFLAERTGGTYSTLKVQPAELEDSGVYFCASSPSGSWGTEAFFGQGTRLTVV.

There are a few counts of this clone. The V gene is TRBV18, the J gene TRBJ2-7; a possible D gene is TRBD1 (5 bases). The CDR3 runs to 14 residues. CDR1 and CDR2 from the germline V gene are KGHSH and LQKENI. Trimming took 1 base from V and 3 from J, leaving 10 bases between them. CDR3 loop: CASSPRGQVYEQYF. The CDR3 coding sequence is TGTGCCAGCTCACCACGGGGCCAGGTCTACGAGCAGTACTTC. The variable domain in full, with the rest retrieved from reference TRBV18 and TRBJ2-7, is NAGVMQNPRHLVRRRGQEARLRCSPMKGHSHVYWYRQLPEEGLKFMVYLQKENIIDESGMPKERFSAEFPKEGPSILRIQQVVRGDSAAYFCASSPRGQVYEQYFGPGTRLTVT.

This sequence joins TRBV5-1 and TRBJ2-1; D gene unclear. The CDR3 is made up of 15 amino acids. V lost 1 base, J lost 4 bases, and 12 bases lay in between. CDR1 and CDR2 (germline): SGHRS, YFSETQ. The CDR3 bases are TGCGCCAGCAGCTTGCAGATCATGAATTACAATGAGCAGTTCTTC. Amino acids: CASSLQIMNYNEQFF.

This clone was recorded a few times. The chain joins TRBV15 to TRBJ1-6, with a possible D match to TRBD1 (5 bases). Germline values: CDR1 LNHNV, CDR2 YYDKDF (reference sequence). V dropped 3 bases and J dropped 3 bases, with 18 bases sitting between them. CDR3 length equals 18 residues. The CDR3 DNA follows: TGTGCCACCAGCAGTGAGACGGGGGGGTGGGACTATAATTCACCCCTCCACTTT. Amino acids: CATSSETGGWDYNSPLHF.

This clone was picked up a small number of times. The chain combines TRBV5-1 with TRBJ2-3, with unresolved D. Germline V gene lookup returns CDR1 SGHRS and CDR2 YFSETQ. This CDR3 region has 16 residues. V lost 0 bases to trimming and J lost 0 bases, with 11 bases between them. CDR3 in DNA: TGCGCCAGCAGCTTGGGGGCAAGCACTAGCACAGATACGCAGTATTTT. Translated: CASSLGASTSTDTQYF.

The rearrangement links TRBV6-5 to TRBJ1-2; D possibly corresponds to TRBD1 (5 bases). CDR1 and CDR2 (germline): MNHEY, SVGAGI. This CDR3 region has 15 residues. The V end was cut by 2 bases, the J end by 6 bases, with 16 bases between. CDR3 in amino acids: CASSYRAPQEDGYTF. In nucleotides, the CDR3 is TGTGCCAGCAGTTACCGTGCACCACAGGAAGATGGCTACACCTTC.

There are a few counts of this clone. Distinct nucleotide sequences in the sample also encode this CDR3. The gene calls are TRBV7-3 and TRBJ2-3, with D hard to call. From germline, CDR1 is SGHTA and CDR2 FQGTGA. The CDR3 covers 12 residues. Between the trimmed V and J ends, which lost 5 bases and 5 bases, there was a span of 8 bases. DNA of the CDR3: TGTGCCAGCAGCCCTGCAGGAGATACGCAGTATTTT. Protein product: CASSPAGDTQYF. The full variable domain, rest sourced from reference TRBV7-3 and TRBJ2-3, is GAGVSQTPSNKVTEKGKYVELRCDPISGHTALYWYRQSLGQGPEFLIYFQGTGAADDSGLPNDRFFAVRPEGSVSTLKIQRTERGDSAVYLCASSPAGDTQYFGPGTRLTVL.

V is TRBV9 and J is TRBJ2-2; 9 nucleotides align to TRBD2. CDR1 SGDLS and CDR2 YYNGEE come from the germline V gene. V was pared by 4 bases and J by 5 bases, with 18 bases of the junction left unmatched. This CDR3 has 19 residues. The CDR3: CASSPGRMGSGRRTGELFF. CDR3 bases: TGTGCCAGCAGCCCAGGTCGTATGGGTAGCGGGAGACGTACCGGGGAGCTGTTTTTT.

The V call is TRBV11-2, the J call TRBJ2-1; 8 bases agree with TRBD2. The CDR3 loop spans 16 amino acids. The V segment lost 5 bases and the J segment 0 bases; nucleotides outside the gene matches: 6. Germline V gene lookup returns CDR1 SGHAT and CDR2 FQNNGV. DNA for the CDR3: TGTGCCAGCAGCCGACGACTAGCGTCCTCCTACAATGAGCAGTTCTTC. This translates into CASSRRLASSYNEQFF.

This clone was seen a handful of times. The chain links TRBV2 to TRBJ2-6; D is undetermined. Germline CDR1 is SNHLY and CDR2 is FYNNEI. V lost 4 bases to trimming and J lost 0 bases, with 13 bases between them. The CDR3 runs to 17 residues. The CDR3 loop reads CASSGRVLNSGANVLTF. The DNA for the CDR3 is TGTGCCAGCAGTGGCCGGGTTCTAAACTCTGGGGCCAACGTCCTGACTTTC.

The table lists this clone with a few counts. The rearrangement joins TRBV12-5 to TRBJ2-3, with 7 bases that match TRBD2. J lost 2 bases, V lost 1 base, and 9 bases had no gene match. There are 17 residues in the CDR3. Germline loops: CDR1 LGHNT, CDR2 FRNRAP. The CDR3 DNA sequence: TGTGCTAGTGGTTTGGCCACGCGGGGGACGCACACAGATACGCAGTATTTT. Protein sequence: CASGLATRGTHTDTQYF.

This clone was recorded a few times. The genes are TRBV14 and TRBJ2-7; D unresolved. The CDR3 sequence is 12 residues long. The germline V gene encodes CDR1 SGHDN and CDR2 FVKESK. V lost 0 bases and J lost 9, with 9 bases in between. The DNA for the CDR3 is TGTGCCAGCAGCCAAGATCGACGAGGGCAGTACTTC. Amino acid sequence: CASSQDRRGQYF.

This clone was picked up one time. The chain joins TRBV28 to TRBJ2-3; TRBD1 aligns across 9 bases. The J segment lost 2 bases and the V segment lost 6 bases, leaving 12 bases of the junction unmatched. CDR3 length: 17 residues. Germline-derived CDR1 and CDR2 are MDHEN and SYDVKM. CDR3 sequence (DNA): TGTGCCAGCAGCTATTCGACAGGGGGGTTCAACACAGATACGCAGTATTTT. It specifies CASSYSTGGFNTDTQYF.

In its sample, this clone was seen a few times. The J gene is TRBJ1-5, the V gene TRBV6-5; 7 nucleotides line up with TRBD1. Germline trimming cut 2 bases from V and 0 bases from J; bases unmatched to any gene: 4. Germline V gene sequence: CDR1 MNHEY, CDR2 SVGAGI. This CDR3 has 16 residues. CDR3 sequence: CASSYPTGNSNQPQHF. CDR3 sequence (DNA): TGTGCCAGCAGTTACCCGACAGGGAATAGCAATCAGCCCCAGCATTTT.

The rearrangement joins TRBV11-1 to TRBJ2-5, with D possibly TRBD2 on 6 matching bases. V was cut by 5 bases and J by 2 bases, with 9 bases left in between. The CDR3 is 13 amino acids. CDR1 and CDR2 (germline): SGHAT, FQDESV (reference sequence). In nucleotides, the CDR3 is TGTGCCAGCAGCACCGGGACTCAAGAGACCCAGTACTTC. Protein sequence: CASSTGTQETQYF.

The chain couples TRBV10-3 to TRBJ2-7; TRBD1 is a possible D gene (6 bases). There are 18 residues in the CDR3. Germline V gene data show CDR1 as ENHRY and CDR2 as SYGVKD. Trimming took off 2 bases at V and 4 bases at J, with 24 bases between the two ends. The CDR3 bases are TGTGCCATCAGTGAGATCAGGGGATCGGTGGCAATACAATACGAGCAGTACTTC. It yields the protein CAISEIRGSVAIQYEQYF.

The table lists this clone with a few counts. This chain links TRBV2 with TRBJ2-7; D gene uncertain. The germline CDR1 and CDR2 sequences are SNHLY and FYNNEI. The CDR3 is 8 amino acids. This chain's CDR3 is CATDEQYF. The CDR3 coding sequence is TGTGCAACCGACGAGCAGTACTTC.

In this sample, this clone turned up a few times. The chain's CDR3 is CASSHNQPQHF. The CDR3 region has the DNA TGTGCCAGCAGCCACAACCAGCCCCAGCATTTT. V is TRBV9 and J is TRBJ1-5; the D is unclear. The germline V gene has CDR1 SGDLS and CDR2 YYNGEE. V shed 4 bases and J shed 7 bases, with 6 bases lying between them. The CDR3 consists of 11 residues.

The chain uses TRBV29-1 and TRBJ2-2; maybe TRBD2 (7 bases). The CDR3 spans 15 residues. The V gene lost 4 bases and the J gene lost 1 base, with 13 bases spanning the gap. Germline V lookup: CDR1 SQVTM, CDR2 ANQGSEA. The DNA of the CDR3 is TGCAGCGTTGTGGGCGGGGGCCTGAACACCGGGGAGCTGTTTTTT. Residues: CSVVGGGLNTGELFF.

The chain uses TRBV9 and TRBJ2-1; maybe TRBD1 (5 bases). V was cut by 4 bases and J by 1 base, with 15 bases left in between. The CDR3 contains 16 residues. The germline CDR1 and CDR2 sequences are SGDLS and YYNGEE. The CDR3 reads CASSPDRRQSYNEQFF. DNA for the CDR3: TGTGCCAGCAGCCCCGACAGACGCCAATCCTACAATGAGCAGTTCTTC.